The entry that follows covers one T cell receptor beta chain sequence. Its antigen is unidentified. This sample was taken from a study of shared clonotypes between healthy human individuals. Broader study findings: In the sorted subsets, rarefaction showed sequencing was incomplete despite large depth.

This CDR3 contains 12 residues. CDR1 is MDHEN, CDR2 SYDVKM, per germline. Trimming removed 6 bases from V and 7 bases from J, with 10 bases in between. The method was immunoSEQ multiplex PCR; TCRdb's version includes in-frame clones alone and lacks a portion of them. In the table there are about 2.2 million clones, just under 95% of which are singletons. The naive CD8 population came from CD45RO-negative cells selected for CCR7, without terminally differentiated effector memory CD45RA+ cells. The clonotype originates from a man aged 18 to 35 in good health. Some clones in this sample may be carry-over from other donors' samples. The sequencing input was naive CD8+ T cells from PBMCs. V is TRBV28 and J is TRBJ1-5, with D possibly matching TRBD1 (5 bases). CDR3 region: CASRLGEQPQHF. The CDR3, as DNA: TGTGCCAGCAGACTAGGGGAACAGCCCCAGCATTTT.